Each of the 18 T cell receptor beta chains below was sequenced from the same sample in a study of identical twins. From the 5' RACE reads, TCRdb called clonotypes with MiXCR, one entry per CDR3 protein. The repertoire holds 240,000 or so distinct CDR3 sequences, with approximately 10% as singletons. The material sequenced was memory T cells sorted from blood. The receptor source for this set is a man aged 45-60 years in good health.

This chain uses TRBV2 with TRBJ2-7, with D possibly TRBD2 on 5 matching bases. The CDR3 is 14 residues long. Germline-derived CDR1 and CDR2 are SNHLY and FYNNEI. The ends were cut back, 10 bases at V and 4 bases at J, with 20 bases in the middle. The CDR3 DNA is TGTGCCAAACTACTTGGAGGCCTTCCTTACGAGCAGTACTTC. This sequence encodes CAKLLGGLPYEQYF. Combining the CDR3 with reference TRBV2 and TRBJ2-7 gives the whole variable domain EPEVTQTPSHQVTQMGQEVILRCVPISNHLYFYWYRQILGQKVEFLVSFYNNEISEKSEIFDDQFSVERPDGSNFTLKIRSTKLEDSAMYFCAKLLGGLPYEQYFGPGTRLTVT.

This clonotype was seen many times. This chain connects TRBV10-3 to TRBJ1-6, with TRBD1 matching over 7 bases. The CDR3 totals 17 residues. Germline V gives CDR1 ENHRY, CDR2 SYGVKD. After removal of 0 bases from V and 7 bases from J, the junction contained 9 bases not matched to a gene. The CDR3 sequence is CAISESTRGRGNSPLHF. The CDR3 DNA reads as TGTGCCATCAGTGAGTCTACGAGGGGGCGAGGGAATTCACCCCTCCACTTT.

In this sample, this clonotype turned up many times. The rearrangement joins TRBV29-1 to TRBJ2-2; D is perhaps TRBD1 (6 bases). Germline values: CDR1 SQVTM, CDR2 ANQGSEA. The CDR3 is 15 residues long. V was trimmed by 6 bases and J by 5 bases, leaving 19 bases between them. The DNA of the CDR3 is TGCAGCGTCTCGATTACAGGGTTTCAGACCGGGGAGCTGTTTTTT. Residues: CSVSITGFQTGELFF.

This clonotype was detected a few times. The CDR3 nucleotides are TGCGCCAGCAGCTCTGGGGGGATGGGCCCCACGTCCTACGAGCAGTACTTC. It encodes CASSSGGMGPTSYEQYF. The chain couples TRBV5-1 to TRBJ2-7, with a weak D call TRBD2 (6 bases). Germline V lookup: CDR1 SGHRS, CDR2 YFSETQ. The CDR3 runs to 17 residues. V was trimmed by 3 bases and J by 1 base, leaving 20 bases between them.

In its sample, this clonotype was seen a few times. The chain combines TRBV20-1 with TRBJ2-5; D is possibly TRBD1 (6 bases). The CDR3 loop spans 16 amino acids. The germline V and J ends were trimmed by 6 bases and 1 base, with 21 bases remaining between them. The germline V gene encodes CDR1 DFQATT and CDR2 SNEGSKA (reference sequence). DNA for the CDR3: TGCAGTGCCGCCCCCGGTGAGGGGGTGGGCCAAGAGACCCAGTACTTC. This sequence encodes CSAAPGEGVGQETQYF.

The chain recombines TRBV5-1 with TRBJ2-4; the D gene could be TRBD1 or TRBD2 (8 bases each). The CDR3 is 21 amino acids. V was pared by 4 bases and J by 0 bases, with 29 bases between. Germline values: CDR1 SGHRS, CDR2 YFSETQ. The CDR3, as DNA: TGCGCCAGCAGCATCAGGGGGCGAGGGATAGCGGGAAGTCTAGCCAAAAACATTCAGTACTTC. Translated, it gives CASSIRGRGIAGSLAKNIQYF.

On this clonotype itself: One end of the junction fails to match germline, which may point to a read error. The chain links TRBV5-1 to TRBJ2-6; possibly TRBD1 for D (5 bases). Germline V gene sequence: CDR1 SGHRS, CDR2 YFSETQ. CDR3 size: 15 residues. CDR3 residues: CASSLEGPGVNVLTF. For the CDR3, the DNA is TGCGCCAGCAGCTTGGAGGGGCCTGGGGTCAACGTCCTGACTTTC.

Many counts were recorded for this clonotype. V is TRBV7-2 and J is TRBJ2-7; tentative D call: TRBD2 (6 bases). With 1 base removed from V and 7 bases from J, the gap between germline ends came to 14 bases. CDR3 size: 14 residues. The germline V gene encodes CDR1 SGHTA and CDR2 FQGNSA. CDR3 nucleotides: TGTGCCAGCAGCTTAGAGGCGGGATTATCGGAGCAGTACTTC. Amino acids: CASSLEAGLSEQYF.

This clonotype was detected only a few times. The chain recombines TRBV12-3 or TRBV12-4 with TRBJ1-1, with D possibly matching TRBD1 (5 bases). This CDR3 is 14 amino acids long. Trimming cost V 3 bases and J 0 bases, with 8 bases left between them. CDR3 bases: TGTGCCAGCAGTTTCAGACAGTTGAACACTGAAGCTTTCTTT. Encoded protein: CASSFRQLNTEAFF.

This clonotype was picked up many times. The chain combines TRBV5-5 with TRBJ2-1; no clear D gene. The CDR3 covers 14 residues. Looked up from germline, CDR1 is SGHKS and CDR2 is YYEKEE (reference sequence). V shed 0 bases and J shed 10 bases, with 14 bases lying between them. The CDR3 coding sequence is TGTGCCAGCAGCTTGGCCGTTAGCCGTGGCGAGCAGTTCTTC. Translation: CASSLAVSRGEQFF.

This clonotype was observed many times. The chain combines TRBV11-2 with TRBJ2-1; 13 bases are a match to TRBD2. Germline values: CDR1 SGHAT, CDR2 FQNNGV. With V trimmed by 1 base and J by 8 bases, 17 bases remained unmatched. This CDR3 region has 20 residues. The CDR3, as DNA: TGTGCCAGCAGCTTAGTCCCGTTGGGTCCACTACTAGCGGGAGGGGATGAGCAGTTCTTC. Its protein is CASSLVPLGPLLAGGDEQFF.

This clonotype was counted ten times or more. This chain links TRBV20-1 with TRBJ2-3; tentatively, D is TRBD2 (5 bases). CDR3 length equals 15 residues. Trimming removed 6 bases at V and 0 bases at J, with 16 bases between. Germline V gives CDR1 DFQATT, CDR2 SNEGSKA (reference sequence). The CDR3 DNA reads TGCAGTGCGGAGGCAGCGATGGGGAGCACAGATACGCAGTATTTT. Translated, it gives CSAEAAMGSTDTQYF.

Points on this clonotype: A much larger clone differs from this one at a single base, so this may be a read error. CDR3 sequence (DNA): TGTGCCAGCCGCTTAGCGCTGGGGCAGGACACAGATACGCAGTATTTT. It yields the protein CASRLALGQDTDTQYF. The chain carries TRBV7-9 and TRBJ2-3; D is perhaps TRBD1 or TRBD2 (5 bases each). Germline V gene lookup returns CDR1 SEHNR and CDR2 FQNEAQ (reference sequence). The CDR3 is 16 residues long.

At least ten counts were recorded for this clonotype. This sequence joins TRBV28 and TRBJ2-3, with 7 bases lining up with TRBD2. The germline CDR1 and CDR2 sequences are MDHEN and SYDVKM. J lost 3 bases, V lost 4 bases, and 10 bases had no gene match. The CDR3 is made up of 16 amino acids. CDR3 nucleotide sequence: TGTGCCAGCAGTTCACTGAGCGGGGCGGGGACAGATACGCAGTATTTT. Translating gives CASSSLSGAGTDTQYF.

V gene TRBV7-2 combines with J gene TRBJ2-5, with D perhaps TRBD2 (6 bases). CDR1 and CDR2 from the germline V gene are SGHTA and FQGNSA. The ends were cut back, 2 bases at V and 5 bases at J, with 9 bases in the middle. This CDR3 region has 13 residues. CDR3 nucleotide sequence: TGTGCCAGCAGCTTAAACAGCGGGGAGACCCAGTACTTC. As protein: CASSLNSGETQYF. Together with reference TRBV7-2 and TRBJ2-5, the CDR3 gives the full variable domain: GAGVSQSPSNKVTEKGKDVELRCDPISGHTALYWYRQSLGQGLEFLIYFQGNSAPDKSGLPSDRFSAERTGGSVSTLTIQRTQQEDSAVYLCASSLNSGETQYFGPGTRLLVL.

This clonotype has at least ten counts. This chain joins TRBV7-8 and TRBJ2-5; D may be TRBD1 or TRBD2 (5 bases each). There are 14 residues in the CDR3. With 5 bases removed from V and 5 bases from J, the gap between germline ends came to 15 bases. CDR1 is SGHVS, CDR2 FQNEAQ, per germline. CDR3 residues: CASSPLGERETQYF. Here the CDR3 DNA reads TGTGCCAGCAGCCCGCTAGGGGAGAGGGAGACCCAGTACTTC.

This clonotype was counted ten times or more. The chain couples TRBV20-1 to TRBJ2-7, with D possibly matching TRBD1 (5 bases). This CDR3 has 14 amino acids. The V gene lost 7 bases and the J gene lost 0 bases, with 16 bases spanning the gap. Germline CDR1 reads DFQATT; CDR2 reads SNEGSKA (reference sequence). The CDR3 sequence: CSGVGTGTSYEQYF. For the CDR3, the DNA is TGCAGTGGAGTAGGTACAGGAACCTCCTACGAGCAGTACTTC.

There are many counts of this clonotype. The chain carries TRBV10-3 and TRBJ2-1; 10 positions agree with TRBD1. Germline CDR1 is ENHRY and CDR2 is SYGVKD. V trimming: 9 bases; J trimming: 5 bases; junction bases outside the gene matches: 1. This CDR3 comprises 12 residues. The CDR3 coding sequence is TGTGCCATAGGACAGGGGGACAATGAGCAGTTCTTC. It encodes CAIGQGDNEQFF.